These T cell receptor beta chains were read from a single sample in a study of relationships among human T cell subsets. Using its own MiXCR run on the multiplex PCR reads, TCRdb lists one record per CDR3 protein. The sample lists around 14,000 distinct CDR3 sequences; 62% were seen once. Sequencing was performed on total T cells sorted from blood. The source of these receptors is a man aged 35 to 55 in good health. The CDR3 runs from the conserved cysteine through the conserved F or W. The D gene is left open where the match is weak. Clone sizes are given selectively: once, few, many, or a class where the clone is expanded.

j_gene | v_gene | abundance | d_gene | CDR3nt | CDR3aa
TRBJ2-1 | TRBV6-5 | NA | TRBD2 | TGTGCCAGCAGTTCGGGGGGCAATGAGCAGTTCTTC | CASSSGGNEQFF
TRBJ2-1 | TRBV6-5 | NA | NA | TGTGCCAGCACCTCCACCTACAATGAGCAGTTCTTC | CASTSTYNEQFF
TRBJ2-7 | TRBV12-3/TRBV12-4 | few | NA | TGTGCCAGCAGTTCGACTCAGGTACTCTACGAGCAGTACTTC | CASSSTQVLYEQYF
TRBJ1-4 | TRBV27 | NA | NA | TGTGCCAGCAGTCCTCTGGGGGGTAATGAAAAACTGTTTTTT | CASSPLGGNEKLFF
TRBJ1-1 | TRBV6-5 | few | NA | TGTGCCATCAGTGCCGAGAGGGCTGAAGCTTTCTTT | CAISAERAEAFF
TRBJ1-2 | TRBV11-2 | few | TRBD1 | TGTGCCAGCAGTTCGGACAGGACGCGGGGCTACACCTTC | CASSSDRTRGYTF
TRBJ2-1 | TRBV12-3/TRBV12-4 | NA | TRBD2 | TGTGCCAGCAGTTTCGAGGCGGGGGGTGAGCAGTTCTTC | CASSFEAGGEQFF
TRBJ2-3 | TRBV5-6 | NA | NA | TGTGCCAGCAGCTTGCGGGGGACAAGCGGGTCCTCCACAGATACGCAGTATTTT | CASSLRGTSGSSTDTQYF
TRBJ1-5 | TRBV2 | few | NA | TGTGCCAGCAGTGAGTGGACAGACAATCAGCCCCAGCATTTT | CASSEWTDNQPQHF
TRBJ2-1 | TRBV27 | once | TRBD2 | TGTGCCAGCAGTTTTGGCGGGAGGACGGGGGGCAATGAGCAGTTCTTC | CASSFGGRTGGNEQFF
TRBJ2-1 | TRBV11-2 | NA | NA | TGTGCCAGCAGCTTAGCCCTGGATACAGGGAAAAATGAGCAGTTCTTC | CASSLALDTGKNEQFF
TRBJ2-3 | TRBV11-2 | NA | NA | TGTGCCAGCAGCTTACGGACGGATAGCCAGGCTACGCAGTATTTT | CASSLRTDSQATQYF
TRBJ2-7 | TRBV27 | few | NA | TGTGCCAGCAGTTTAGGCAGCCCCTACGAGCAGTACTTC | CASSLGSPYEQYF
TRBJ2-5 | TRBV20-1 | NA | NA | TGCAGTGCTAGAGTGAGTGGGACCCAGTACTTC | CSARVSGTQYF
TRBJ1-2 | TRBV28 | few | NA | TGTGCCAGCAACCGCGACCTTACGGGGGGCTATGGCTACACCTTC | CASNRDLTGGYGYTF
TRBJ1-1 | TRBV11-1 | NA | TRBD1 | TGTGCCAGCACCACGGACAGGGTGAACACTGAAGCTTTCTTT | CASTTDRVNTEAFF
TRBJ2-7 | TRBV11-1 | NA | NA | TGTGCCAGCAGCTTAGCTCGTGCCAGTCCGACGGGTTACGAGCAGTACTTC | CASSLARASPTGYEQYF
TRBJ2-3 | TRBV20-1 | NA | NA | TGCAGTGCTAGAGATGAGGCGTGGACCGCAGATACGCAGTATTTT | CSARDEAWTADTQYF
TRBJ1-1 | TRBV11-2 | NA | TRBD1 | TGTGCCAGCAGCTACCGGGACAGTGACACTGAAGCTTTCTTT | CASSYRDSDTEAFF
TRBJ2-7 | TRBV29-1 | few | TRBD1 | TGCAGCGTTCGGACAGGCACGAGGTCCTACGAGCAGTACTTC | CSVRTGTRSYEQYF
TRBJ1-1 | TRBV4-1 | NA | NA | TGCGCCAGCACTCCAGGTCGGCGGGACCCCACTGAAGCTTTCTTT | CASTPGRRDPTEAFF
TRBJ1-1 | TRBV5-1 | medium-sized | TRBD1 | TGCGCCAGCAGCTTGGGACAGGGGGGCCTTGAAGCTTTCTTT | CASSLGQGGLEAFF
TRBJ1-5 | TRBV2 | NA | NA | TGTGCCAGCAGTGGAGTCAATCAGCCCCAGCATTTT | CASSGVNQPQHF
TRBJ1-2 | TRBV28 | NA | NA | TGTGCCAGCAGTTTACCCGCTCAGACTCTAAACTATGGCTACACCTTC | CASSLPAQTLNYGYTF
TRBJ2-5 | TRBV20-1 | NA | NA | TGCAGTGCTAGGGAGGCCAGGGGAGAGACCCAGTACTTC | CSAREARGETQYF
TRBJ2-7 | TRBV28 | NA | TRBD1 | TGTGCCAGCAGTTTTCAGCAGGGGGCCTACGAGCAGTACTTC | CASSFQQGAYEQYF
TRBJ2-3 | TRBV29-1 | NA | NA | TGCAGCGCACCCTTCACAGATACGCAGTATTTT | CSAPFTDTQYF
TRBJ2-7 | TRBV7-9 | few | TRBD2 | TGTGCCAGCAGCTTAGGTTCTAGCGGGAGCTACGAGCAGTACTTC | CASSLGSSGSYEQYF
TRBJ2-3 | TRBV7-2 | NA | NA | TGTGCCAGCAGCTTAAACCAGCGGGGCACAGATACGCAGTATTTT | CASSLNQRGTDTQYF
TRBJ2-7 | TRBV6-5 | NA | NA | TGTGCCAGCAGTCCTACAGGGAGCTCCTACGAGCAGTACTTC | CASSPTGSSYEQYF
TRBJ2-5 | TRBV28 | NA | TRBD1 | TGTGCCAGCAGTTCCCCTGCCGGGACAGGGGACCCAGAGACCCAGTACTTC | CASSSPAGTGDPETQYF
TRBJ2-5 | TRBV29-1 | NA | NA | TGCAGCTTTCTGTGGTCGGAGACCCAGTACTTC | CSFLWSETQYF
TRBJ1-5 | TRBV20-1 | once | NA | TGCAGTGCTAGTAGAGGGATTAGCAATCAGCCCCAGCATTTT | CSASRGISNQPQHF
TRBJ2-4 | TRBV28 | NA | NA | TGTGCCAGCAGTTCCGGGAGTTGGGAAAACATTCAGTACTTC | CASSSGSWENIQYF
TRBJ1-2 | TRBV5-1 | NA | NA | TGCGCCAGCAGGTCGCTTGTGGAGGCCCCTAACTATGGCTACACCTTC | CASRSLVEAPNYGYTF
TRBJ2-3 | TRBV27 | NA | NA | TGTGCCAGCAGTTTATCCGGGGTCAGCACAGATACGCAGTATTTT | CASSLSGVSTDTQYF
TRBJ2-3 | TRBV5-4 | NA | NA | TGCGCCAGCAGTTCAACACTAGGGAGCACAGATACGCAGTATTTT | CASSSTLGSTDTQYF
TRBJ2-1 | TRBV12-3/TRBV12-4 | NA | NA | TGTGCCAGCACCCTCCATGGCAATGAGCAGTTCTTC | CASTLHGNEQFF
TRBJ2-7 | TRBV28 | NA | TRBD2 | TGTGCCAGCGATGGGACTAGCGGACCCTACGAGCAGTACTTC | CASDGTSGPYEQYF
TRBJ2-1 | TRBV19 | NA | NA | TGTGCCAGTAGTATAATGAGACTAGGAACCAATGAGCAGTTCTTC | CASSIMRLGTNEQFF
TRBJ1-1 | TRBV5-1 | NA | TRBD1 | TGCGCCAGCAGCTTGCACCAGGGGGCTGTGAACACTGAAGCTTTCTTT | CASSLHQGAVNTEAFF
TRBJ2-3 | TRBV12-3/TRBV12-4 | NA | TRBD1 | TGTGCCAGCAGACACAGGGGGCTTTACACAGATACGCAGTATTTT | CASRHRGLYTDTQYF
TRBJ2-1 | TRBV10-3 | NA | TRBD2 | TGTGCCATCAGTGAGACTGGGACTAACGGCAATGAGCAGTTCTTC | CAISETGTNGNEQFF